This TCR beta chain came from a study of cytomegalovirus exposure and HLA in healthy donors. Trimming left V 2 bases short and J 8 bases short, with 5 bases between. The CDR3 covers 11 residues. The V gene's germline CDR1 is SGDLS and CDR2 YYNGEE. PCR was performed using 60 Vbeta and 13 Jbeta primers. Libraries were prepared by immunoSEQ multiplex PCR; TCRdb keeps only in-frame clonotypes and omits some of them. The sample table sets out approximately 47,000 clones. The chain uses TRBV9 and TRBJ2-1; D is undetermined. This sequence was found in a male donor in good health and CMV-seronegative. Input material: PBMCs. The CDR3 DNA is TGTGCCAGCAGCGTCCTAGATGAGCAGTTCTTC. Encoded protein: CASSVLDEQFF.